This T cell receptor beta chain emerged from a study of blood T cells in healthy people across ages. This clonotype was seen ten or more times. Its antigen is not known. Overall study results and limits: In the absence of known donor CMV status, changes in expanded clonotypes were possibly confounded.

V lost 4 bases and J 5 bases, leaving 6 bases between the germline ends. Germline V CDR1 and CDR2: MGHDK, SYGVNS. This CDR3 is 12 amino acids long. Isolated PBMCs totaled at least 6.5 million in each sample. Together with a sample-barcoded 5' primer, a J-beta primer mix was included in a second PCR lasting roughly 6 to 12 cycles. Each CDR3 protein is one row after TCRdb ran MiXCR on the 5' RACE reads. The table lists about 570,000 distinct CDR3 sequences, 25% to 30% of them singletons. The V and J genes are TRBV25-1 and TRBJ2-1; possibly TRBD1 for D (6 bases). Source material: blood. This receptor was identified in a woman in her 70s in good health. The CDR3 region has the DNA TGTGCCAGCAGTGGGACAGACAATGAGCAGTTCTTC. Residues: CASSGTDNEQFF.